Here is one TCR beta chain with its context. This clone's antigen is unknown. These data are taken from a study of CXCR3-negative and CXCR3-positive naive CD8 T cells (dated by TCRdb to about 2019). About the full investigation: In total, 130 million to 150 million TRB reads were obtained, or roughly 1.5 +/- 0.3 million reads per library. Diversity and physicochemical repertoire analyses were performed on around 10 donors pooled from two independent experiments. Naive subsets from five or six donors and memory cells from 3 donors were included in the TRBV-TRBJ cluster analysis. What the research found in general, with its limitations: Comparably high repertoire diversity was found in both naive subsets, whereas much lower repertoire diversity was found in memory CD8+ T cells. Because surface CD5, which is linked to self-reactivity in mice, was comparable between the naive subsets, TCR interaction strength was also inferred from TRB CDR3 physicochemical properties. Within the same donor, TRBV-TRBJ usage looked similar between naive CXCR3-negative and CXCR3-positive cells, but memory cells had distinct patterns. TRB CDR3s from CXCR3-positive naive cells showed higher hydrophobicity (lower Kidera factor 4), lower energy, and higher strength and volume indices than CXCR3-negative naive cells. Freshly isolated PBMCs were used for most assays because CXCR3 expression partially decreased after cryopreservation.

The listed sequencing device is NextSeq 550. The Human TCR Profiling Kit (MiLaboratory) was used to make UMI-labeled 5' RACE TRB cDNA libraries. cDNA synthesis used the entire amount of extracted RNA, and PCR amplification then used the entire amount of cDNA produced. Libraries were prepared in parallel with an identical number of PCR cycles. The original pipeline was this. About 50,000 +/- 10,000 unique UMI-labeled TRB cDNA molecules per library were extracted with MIGEC and MiXCR, with at least two reads per UMI required. On average, each library contained about 40,000 +/- 10,000 functional in-frame TRB CDR3 nucleotide clonotypes without stop codons. After downsampling to 5000 UMI-labeled TRB molecules per sample, diversity metrics such as normalized Shannon-Wiener and Chao1 were calculated in VDJtools. For the central five CDR3 residues, VDJtools calculated physicochemical properties weighted by clonotype size, namely interaction energy, strength, volume and Kidera factor 4. After the reads were reprocessed by TCRdb, one entry was made per CDR3 protein sequence, with no DNA. These V and J calls are TCRdb output, not the study's own analysis. The sample's records list about 90,000 distinct CDR3 sequences. About 1% of the sample is taken by the ten largest.

Each CD8+ T cell subset was flow-sorted in triplicate, and a few hundred thousand cells per subset were placed directly into RLT lysis buffer. To exclude memory contaminants, naive CD8+ T cells were stringently defined as CD45RO-CCR7+CD27+CD95-. Peripheral blood mononuclear cells were isolated from buffy coats using standard density gradient centrifugation. A FACSAria III was used to flow-sort naive CXCR3-negative and CXCR3-positive CD8+ T cells. Total RNA was extracted from sorted cells using an RNeasy Mini Kit. The germline V gene gives CDR1 as SQVTM and CDR2 as ANQGSEA. Reading from cysteine to phenylalanine, the CDR3 counts 15 amino acids. Only the protein is on record.

This sequence uses TRBV29-1 and TRBJ1-1; the D call of TRBD1 rests on TCRdb alone, since no DNA is present to check it. This sequence was found in a human donor in good health. Some clones in this sample may be carry-over from other donors' samples. Sequenced material: naive CXCR3- CD8+ T cells from blood. The cell subset or site label of this sample denotes: CD45RO-CCR7+CD27+CD95- naive CD8+ T cells lacking CXCR3 (TNR3-). The CDR3 corresponds to CSVILRDDLNTEAFF.